This TCR beta chain was captured by sequencing in a study of identical twins. This clonotype showed up just a few times. The CDR3 contains 20 residues. J gave up 9 bases and V 4 bases, and 26 bases lay outside the gene matches. The germline V gene encodes CDR1 SGHVS and CDR2 FNYEAQ. TCRdb re-derived calls from the 5' RACE reads in MiXCR, one entry per CDR3 protein. This sample yields fewer than 650,000 distinct CDR3 sequences, of which under 8.5% are seen a single time; roughly 1.5% belongs to the top ten. The same sample was also used in a study of yellow fever vaccine responses in identical twins.

The sequenced sample was PBMCs. This receptor was identified in a young woman in good health. This sequence joins TRBV7-6 and TRBJ2-1; TRBD2 agrees at 8 bases. This chain's CDR3 is CASSSVGVAGPRRATSEQFF. Written as DNA, the CDR3 is TGTGCCAGCAGCTCTGTAGGGGTAGCGGGACCAAGGAGGGCAACAAGTGAGCAGTTCTTC.